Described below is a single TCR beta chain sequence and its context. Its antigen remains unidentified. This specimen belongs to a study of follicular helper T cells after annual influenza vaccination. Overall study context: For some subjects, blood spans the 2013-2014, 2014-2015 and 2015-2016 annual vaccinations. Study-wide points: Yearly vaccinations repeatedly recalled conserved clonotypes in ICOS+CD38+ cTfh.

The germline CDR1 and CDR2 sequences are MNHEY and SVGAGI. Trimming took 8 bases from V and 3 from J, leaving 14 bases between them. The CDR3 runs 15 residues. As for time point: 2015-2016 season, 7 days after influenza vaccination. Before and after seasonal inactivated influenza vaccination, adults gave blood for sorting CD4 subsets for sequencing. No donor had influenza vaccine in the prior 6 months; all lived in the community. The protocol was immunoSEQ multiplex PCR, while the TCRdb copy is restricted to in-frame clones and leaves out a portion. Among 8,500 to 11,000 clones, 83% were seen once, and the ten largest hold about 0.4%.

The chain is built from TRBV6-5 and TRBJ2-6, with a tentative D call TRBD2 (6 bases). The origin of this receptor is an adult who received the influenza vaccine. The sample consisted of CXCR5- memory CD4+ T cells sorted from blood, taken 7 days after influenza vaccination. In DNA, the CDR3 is TGTGCCAGCGGGGGGTCAGCCGTTGGGGCCAACGTCCTGACTTTC. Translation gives CASGGSAVGANVLTF.